Following are 7 T cell receptor beta chains from one sample sequenced in a study of T cell responses to AZD1222 COVID-19 vaccine (dated by TCRdb to about 2021). Libraries were made using the immunoSEQ multiplex PCR assay. As stored in TCRdb, this immuneACCESS dataset retains in-frame rearrangements with V and J assigned. A fraction of the clones does not appear; measured against another copy, unresolved V genes explain less than half of the discrepancy, and the remainder lacks a known reason. Here the sample has approximately 120,000 clones; approximately 90% occur a single time. The ten largest clonotypes hold just over 7% of the sample. The time point tag for this specimen amounts to: baseline before first vaccination. This material consisted of peripheral blood, taken on day 0 of AZD1222 vaccination. The receptors derive from an adult in good health.

This chain uses TRBV6-5 with TRBJ1-4; D remains unclear. V lost 7 bases, J lost 1 base, and 10 bases lay in between. The CDR3 runs 14 residues. The germline CDR1 and CDR2 sequences are MNHEY and SVGAGI. For the CDR3, the DNA is TGTGCCAGCACCGCAGTCCAAACTAATGAAAAACTGTTTTTT. Translated, it gives CASTAVQTNEKLFF.

This chain uses TRBV5-1 with TRBJ2-1; TRBD2 matches 11 bases. Germline V gene lookup returns CDR1 SGHRS and CDR2 YFSETQ. There are 17 residues in the CDR3. The junction had 10 bases not matched to a gene; V was cut back by 0 bases and J by 8 bases. The CDR3 reads CASSLGLGLAGGDEQFF. The CDR3 region has the DNA TGCGCCAGCAGCTTGGGATTAGGACTAGCGGGTGGGGATGAGCAGTTCTTC.

The gene calls are TRBV5-1 and TRBJ2-1; 7 nucleotides align to TRBD1. The CDR3 contains 17 residues. Unmatched junction bases numbered 19, after V lost 4 bases and J lost 9 bases. Germline CDR1 reads SGHRS; CDR2 reads YFSETQ. CDR3: CASSKKPLGTEVAEQFF. In DNA, the CDR3 is TGCGCCAGCAGCAAAAAACCCCTCGGGACAGAGGTAGCTGAGCAGTTCTTC.

The chain couples TRBV13 to TRBJ2-7, with 8 positions matching TRBD2. Germline V gives CDR1 PRHDT, CDR2 FYEKMQ (reference sequence). Unmatched junction bases numbered 6, after V lost 3 bases and J lost 2 bases. This CDR3 has 15 residues. In nucleotides, the CDR3 is TGTGCCAGCAGCTTGGTGAGTAGCGGGACCTACGAGCAGTACTTC. Protein: CASSLVSSGTYEQYF.

This sequence joins TRBV28 and TRBJ2-7, with 7 bases that match TRBD1. Germline CDR1 MDHEN, CDR2 SYDVKM. This CDR3 has 13 residues. V dropped 7 bases and J dropped 4; count of bases not matched to a gene: 7. The CDR3, as DNA: TGTGCCAGCAATTGGAACAGGGGATACGAGCAGTACTTC. This sequence encodes CASNWNRGYEQYF.

This clone has just a few counts. The chain is built from TRBV5-6 and TRBJ2-2; 7 bases fit TRBD2. CDR1 is SGHDT and CDR2 is YYEEEE in the germline V gene. The CDR3 has 14 amino acids. V was clipped by 0 bases and J by 4 bases; unmatched bases: 0. The DNA of the CDR3 is TGTGCCAGCAGCTTGGCGGGAGGCACCGGGGAGCTGTTTTTT. Protein: CASSLAGGTGELFF.

The rearrangement uses TRBV29-1 and TRBJ1-5, with 10 bases lining up with TRBD1. The CDR3 covers 15 residues. Germline values: CDR1 SQVTM, CDR2 ANQGSEA. V was pared by 5 bases and J by 2 bases, with 6 bases of the junction left unmatched. The CDR3 loop reads CSVLTGTGGNQPQHF. CDR3 coding DNA: TGCAGCGTTTTAACCGGGACAGGGGGCAATCAGCCCCAGCATTTT.